This is a list of T cell receptor beta chains from one sample in a study of monozygotic twins with inflammatory bowel disease. TCRdb reanalyzed the 5' RACE reads and collapses them to one entry per CDR3 protein, without DNA. This listing includes approximately 400,000 distinct CDR3 sequences. What was sequenced was blood. These receptors were collected from a human donor with ulcerative colitis or Crohn's disease, or a healthy co-twin of an affected twin (not recorded which). The CDR3 runs from the conserved cysteine through the conserved F or W.

CDR3: CASSPGQNTDTQYF; V: TRBV9; length: 14; J: TRBJ2-3
CDR3: CSARWNQVTQYF; V: TRBV20-1; length: 12; J: TRBJ2-3
CDR3: CASSQVGDTEAFF; V: TRBV3-1; length: 13; J: TRBJ1-1
CDR3: CASSPPQGYGYTF; V: TRBV7-2; length: 13; J: TRBJ1-2
CDR3: CASSPFSGTQNTEAFF; V: TRBV5-1; length: 16; J: TRBJ1-1
CDR3: CASSSRTGDYEQYF; V: TRBV19; length: 14; J: TRBJ2-7
CDR3: CASESQEIPLAKNIQYF; V: TRBV2; length: 17; J: TRBJ2-4
CDR3: CASRSGGGEQFF; V: TRBV12-3/TRBV12-4; length: 12; J: TRBJ2-1
CDR3: CAWSSAFNTYEQYF; V: TRBV30; length: 14; J: TRBJ2-7
CDR3: CASSFQKKPQHF; V: TRBV7-2; length: 12; J: TRBJ1-5
CDR3: CASELRESGYEQYF; V: TRBV6-2/TRBV6-3; length: 14; J: TRBJ2-7
CDR3: CASSSAGGSGASTDTQYF; V: TRBV5-1; length: 18; J: TRBJ2-3
CDR3: CASSPAELVELFF; V: TRBV5-1; length: 13; J: TRBJ2-2
CDR3: CASSYGRTDTQYF; V: TRBV2; length: 13; J: TRBJ2-3
CDR3: CASSPPQGYTEAFF; V: TRBV7-8; length: 14; J: TRBJ1-1
CDR3: CASSRGQLPDTQYF; V: TRBV7-7; length: 14; J: TRBJ2-3
CDR3: CASRSGTSGYEQYF; V: TRBV5-5; length: 14; J: TRBJ2-7
CDR3: CASSLDRPYGYTF; V: TRBV5-1; length: 13; J: TRBJ1-2
CDR3: CASSLDSNTGELFF; V: TRBV11-2; length: 14; J: TRBJ2-2
CDR3: CASSMGGSEAFF; V: TRBV19; length: 12; J: TRBJ1-1
CDR3: CASRTGANSPLHF; V: TRBV27; length: 13; J: TRBJ1-6
CDR3: CASRAGQSNTEAFF; V: TRBV7-2; length: 14; J: TRBJ1-1
CDR3: CSARDSRLAGKPSTDTQYF; V: TRBV20-1; length: 19; J: TRBJ2-3
CDR3: CASRGRLADSYNEQFF; V: TRBV5-4; length: 16; J: TRBJ2-1
CDR3: CASSQAGQGGTDTQYF; V: TRBV4-3; length: 16; J: TRBJ2-3
CDR3: CASSPGLLQNTGELFF; V: TRBV27; length: 16; J: TRBJ2-2
CDR3: CASSKLQADGEKLFF; V: TRBV7-6; length: 15; J: TRBJ1-4
CDR3: CASSLRETNTGELFF; V: TRBV5-5; length: 15; J: TRBJ2-2
CDR3: CASSFRQGGNQPQHF; V: TRBV7-2; length: 15; J: TRBJ1-5
CDR3: CASSPPGTGNEQFF; V: TRBV7-9; length: 14; J: TRBJ2-1
CDR3: CASSRGGDGYSPLHF; V: TRBV5-1; length: 15; J: TRBJ1-6
CDR3: CASSYPKRANTGELFF; V: TRBV6-5; length: 16; J: TRBJ2-2
CDR3: CASSVELTSTDTQYF; V: TRBV9; length: 15; J: TRBJ2-3
CDR3: CSVIRYHDRETQYF; V: TRBV29-1; length: 14; J: TRBJ2-3
CDR3: CAWSVDIGTEAFF; V: TRBV30; length: 13; J: TRBJ1-1
CDR3: CASSRTSGSRRDEQFF; V: TRBV5-1; length: 16; J: TRBJ2-1
CDR3: CASRPGTSGAYEQYF; V: TRBV6-1; length: 15; J: TRBJ2-7
CDR3: CAISARSSYEQYF; V: TRBV10-3; length: 13; J: TRBJ2-7
CDR3: CASSLLILAGVTGELFF; V: TRBV19; length: 17; J: TRBJ2-2
CDR3: CASSLGWGDEQYF; V: TRBV7-2; length: 13; J: TRBJ2-7
CDR3: CSASTGTNGYTF; V: TRBV29-1; length: 12; J: TRBJ1-2
CDR3: CASSIGALETQYF; V: TRBV7-9; length: 13; J: TRBJ2-5
CDR3: CASSFRTGTTNEKLFF; V: TRBV5-1; length: 16; J: TRBJ1-4
CDR3: CSTLAGGPADTQYF; V: TRBV29-1; length: 14; J: TRBJ2-3
CDR3: CASSVGLAGALSSYNEQFF; V: TRBV5-1; length: 19; J: TRBJ2-1